A single sample gave rise to the 30 T cell receptor beta chains below, sequenced in a study of T cell responses to AZD1222 COVID-19 vaccine. The table came from immunoSEQ multiplex PCR; TCRdb's copy has only in-frame clones and leaves some out. The sample consists of more than 85,000 clones, 80% to 90% of them appearing once. This material consisted of peripheral blood, taken on day 0 of AZD1222 vaccination. These receptors all come from an adult in good health.

The genes are TRBV5-4 and TRBJ1-3, with D possibly being TRBD1 (5 bases). V was cut by 7 bases and J by 0 bases, with 20 bases left in between. The germline gives CDR1 SGHNT, CDR2 YYREEE (reference sequence). This CDR3 comprises 17 residues. The CDR3 here is CASGQYGTPDSGNTIYF. In nucleotides, the CDR3 is TGTGCCAGCGGTCAATACGGGACGCCAGACTCTGGAAACACCATATATTTT. Full variable domain (missing parts from reference TRBV5-4 and TRBJ1-3): ETGVTQSPTHLIKTRGQQVTLRCSSQSGHNTVSWYQQALGQGPQFIFQYYREEENGRGNFPPRFSGLQFPNYSSELNVNALELDDSALYLCASGQYGTPDSGNTIYFGEGSWLTVV.

The rearrangement links TRBV6-1 to TRBJ1-5; possible D gene TRBD1, 5 bases. The CDR3 is 14 residues long. Germline values: CDR1 MNHNS, CDR2 SASEGT. V was trimmed by 3 bases and J by 1 base, leaving 7 bases between them. In DNA form, the CDR3 reads TGTGCCAGCAGTGAGGGGGACAGCAATCAGCCCCAGCATTTT. Residues: CASSEGDSNQPQHF.

The V call is TRBV29-1, the J call TRBJ1-2; D ambiguous. V was cut by 4 bases and J by 3 bases, with 9 bases left in between. The CDR3 consists of 12 residues. From germline, CDR1 is SQVTM and CDR2 ANQGSEA. The CDR3 reads CSVVNIDYGYTF. The CDR3 DNA reads as TGCAGCGTTGTCAACATCGACTATGGCTACACCTTC. Together with reference TRBV29-1 and TRBJ1-2, the CDR3 gives the full variable domain: SAVISQKPSRDICQRGTSLTIQCQVDSQVTMMFWYRQQPGQSLTLIATANQGSEATYESGFVIDKFPISRPNLTFSTLTVSNMSPEDSSIYLCSVVNIDYGYTFGSGTRLTVV.

The gene calls are TRBV20-1 and TRBJ1-2; D not resolved. The CDR3 length is 12 residues. V lost 3 bases and J lost 7, with 12 bases in between. The germline V gene encodes CDR1 DFQATT and CDR2 SNEGSKA (reference sequence). The CDR3: CSASLGFGGYTF. CDR3 DNA: TGCAGTGCTAGTTTAGGGTTCGGTGGCTACACCTTC.

The V call is TRBV5-1, the J call TRBJ2-1, with D hard to call. Trimming stripped 2 bases from V and 6 bases from J, with 6 bases between. The germline gives CDR1 SGHRS, CDR2 YFSETQ. The CDR3 contains 12 residues. The CDR3 is CASSFTFNEQFF. Here the CDR3 DNA reads TGCGCCAGCAGCTTTACATTCAATGAGCAGTTCTTC.

The chain joins TRBV7-8 to TRBJ2-2, with 9 positions matching TRBD1. The CDR3 runs 19 residues. With 5 bases clipped from V and 0 bases from J, the junction kept 13 bases outside the gene matches. Germline-derived CDR1 and CDR2 are SGHVS and FQNEAQ. In DNA form, the CDR3 reads TGTGCCAGCAGCCGGGACAGGGTCCCCCAAATGTCGAACACCGGGGAGCTGTTTTTT. Protein product: CASSRDRVPQMSNTGELFF. Drawing the rest from reference TRBV7-8 and TRBJ2-2, the complete variable domain is GAGVSQSPRYKVAKRGQDVALRCDPISGHVSLFWYQQALGQGPEFLTYFQNEAQLDKSGLPSDRFFAERPEGSVSTLKIQRTQQEDSAVYLCASSRDRVPQMSNTGELFFGEGSRLTVL.

This clone came up once. The V call is TRBV11-2, the J call TRBJ1-4; D is unclear. V was cut by 3 bases and J by 1 base, with 3 bases left in between. The CDR3 length is 13 residues. CDR1 is SGHAT and CDR2 is FQNNGV in the germline V gene. The CDR3 region has the DNA TGTGCCAGCAGCTTTGGAACTAATGAAAAACTGTTTTTT. Its protein is CASSFGTNEKLFF.

V usage is TRBV5-1 and J usage is TRBJ1-2; possibly TRBD1 for D (5 bases). The CDR3 runs to 16 residues. V dropped 4 bases and J dropped 3 bases, with 19 bases sitting between them. Per the germline V gene, CDR1 is SGHRS and CDR2 is YFSETQ. The CDR3 spells CASSPVAGREYYGYTF. CDR3 bases: TGCGCCAGCAGCCCAGTCGCGGGACGGGAATACTATGGCTACACCTTC. Full variable domain (rest looked up from reference TRBV5-1 and TRBJ1-2): KAGVTQTPRYLIKTRGQQVTLSCSPISGHRSVSWYQQTPGQGLQFLFEYFSETQRNKGNFPGRFSGRQFSNSRSEMNVSTLELGDSALYLCASSPVAGREYYGYTFGSGTRLTVV.

This chain connects TRBV7-8 to TRBJ2-4; 11 positions match TRBD2. Germline lookup yields CDR1 SGHVS and CDR2 FQNEAQ. The V segment lost 5 bases and the J segment 8 bases; nucleotides outside the gene matches: 5. This CDR3 comprises 14 residues. The CDR3 here is CASSKLAGVDIQYF. The CDR3 nucleotides read TGTGCCAGCAGCAAACTAGCGGGAGTTGACATTCAGTACTTC.

This chain uses TRBV6-1 with TRBJ1-4; 7 nucleotides line up with TRBD1. CDR3 length: 15 amino acids. V shed 1 base and J 7 bases; nucleotides not matched to a gene: 6. CDR1 MNHNS and CDR2 SASEGT come from the germline V gene. CDR3 bases: TGTGCCAGCAGTGAAGTTAAGGGGGCGTTTGAAAAACTGTTTTTT. It yields the protein CASSEVKGAFEKLFF.

The chain is built from TRBV19 and TRBJ1-1, with unresolved D. Per germline, CDR1 LNHDA and CDR2 SQIVND (reference sequence). V lost 6 bases and J lost 0, with 5 bases in between. The CDR3 contains 12 residues. This CDR3 reads CASSELNTEAFF. The DNA for the CDR3 is TGTGCCAGTAGCGAACTGAACACTGAAGCTTTCTTT. Full variable domain (missing parts from reference TRBV19 and TRBJ1-1): DGGITQSPKYLFRKEGQNVTLSCEQNLNHDAMYWYRQDPGQGLRLIYYSQIVNDFQKGDIAEGYSVSREKKESFPLTVTSAQKNPTAFYLCASSELNTEAFFGQGTRLTVV.

CDR3 residues: CASSETGYYGYTF. DNA of the CDR3: TGTGCCAGCAGCGAGACAGGGTATTATGGCTACACCTTC. The V and J genes are TRBV2 and TRBJ1-2, with TRBD1 identical over 7 bases. From germline, CDR1 is SNHLY and CDR2 FYNNEI. The CDR3 sequence is 13 residues long. V lost 6 bases, J lost 5 bases, and 6 bases stayed unmatched.

Only one count was recorded for this clone. The rearrangement uses TRBV14 and TRBJ1-2; TRBD1 is a possible D gene (5 bases). The CDR3 is 14 residues long. V lost 1 base and J lost 2, with 8 bases in between. Germline loops: CDR1 SGHDN, CDR2 FVKESK. The CDR3: CASSQGKGNYGYTF. For the CDR3, the DNA is TGTGCCAGCAGCCAAGGTAAGGGGAACTATGGCTACACCTTC.

The chain employs TRBV4-1 and TRBJ2-1; D is possibly TRBD2 (6 bases). Germline V CDR1 and CDR2: MGHRA, YSYEKL. This CDR3 has 17 residues. V gave up 1 base and J gave up 5 bases, with 18 bases separating them. The CDR3: CASSQVGTLLAHNEQFF. The CDR3 DNA follows: TGCGCCAGCAGCCAAGTTGGGACTCTCCTTGCCCACAATGAGCAGTTCTTC.

The V call is TRBV4-2, the J call TRBJ2-7; TRBD2 matches at 7 bases. This CDR3 has 18 residues. V was pared by 0 bases and J by 6 bases, with 17 bases of the junction left unmatched. Germline values: CDR1 LGHNA, CDR2 YNFKEQ. In DNA, the CDR3 is TGTGCCAGCAGCCAAGATTTCCTTGGCGGGGGACTCCCCTTCGAGCAGTACTTC. This translates into CASSQDFLGGGLPFEQYF.

The chain combines TRBV28 with TRBJ1-1; D gene unclear. Trimming cost V 3 bases and J 5 bases, with 7 bases left between them. The CDR3 is made up of 12 amino acids. Germline V gene sequence: CDR1 MDHEN, CDR2 SYDVKM. The chain's CDR3 is CASSLARTEAFF. Written as DNA, the CDR3 is TGTGCCAGCAGTTTGGCCAGGACTGAAGCTTTCTTT. The complete variable domain, with remaining parts taken from reference TRBV28 and TRBJ1-1, reads DVKVTQSSRYLVKRTGEKVFLECVQDMDHENMFWYRQDPGLGLRLIYFSYDVKMKEKGDIPEGYSVSREKKERFSLILESASTNQTSMYLCASSLARTEAFFGQGTRLTVV.

This chain joins TRBV18 and TRBJ1-2, with a tentative D call TRBD1 (5 bases). Per germline, CDR1 KGHSH and CDR2 LQKENI. There are 18 residues in the CDR3. Trimming removed 4 bases from V and 4 bases from J, with 25 bases in between. The CDR3 reads CASSQNQGKQDLSYGYTF. DNA for the CDR3: TGTGCCAGCTCACAGAACCAGGGAAAACAGGACCTAAGCTATGGCTACACCTTC.

The chain links TRBV11-1 to TRBJ2-5; TRBD1 aligns across 7 bases. From germline, CDR1 is SGHAT and CDR2 FQDESV (reference sequence). Germline trimming cut 5 bases from V and 5 bases from J; bases unmatched to any gene: 14. CDR3 length equals 16 residues. In DNA form, the CDR3 reads TGTGCCAGCAGCGCGGTTACCGACAGGGTCCGGGAGACCCAGTACTTC. Protein product: CASSAVTDRVRETQYF.

The genes are TRBV6-4 and TRBJ1-1; the D is unclear. The V gene lost 2 bases and the J gene lost 0 bases, with 4 bases spanning the gap. CDR3 length: 13 residues. Germline values: CDR1 MRHNA, CDR2 SNTAGT. This CDR3 reads CASSDTVNTEAFF. For the CDR3, the DNA is TGTGCCAGCAGTGACACAGTGAACACTGAAGCTTTCTTT.

This clone was counted once. The chain carries TRBV25-1 and TRBJ1-2; 8 bases fit TRBD1. V shed 1 base, J shed 8 bases, and the junction held 18 bases outside the gene matches. This CDR3 has 18 amino acids. Per the germline V gene, CDR1 is MGHDK and CDR2 is SYGVNS. The CDR3 protein is CASSESPGQGVANWGYTF. CDR3 nucleotides: TGTGCCAGCAGTGAATCCCCTGGACAGGGTGTCGCGAACTGGGGCTACACCTTC.

This clone was seen once. V gene TRBV19 combines with J gene TRBJ1-2; D might be TRBD1 (6 bases). From germline, CDR1 is LNHDA and CDR2 SQIVND (reference sequence). The CDR3 length is 16 residues. Trimming pared 4 bases from V and 4 bases from J, leaving 19 bases between. CDR3 DNA sequence: TGTGCCAGTAGTACTCACGCGGCGGGGGCGAGCTATGGCTACACCTTC. It is translated as CASSTHAAGASYGYTF.

The chain links TRBV6-5 to TRBJ1-2, with TRBD1 identical over 9 bases. Per germline, CDR1 MNHEY and CDR2 SVGAGI. CDR3 length: 14 residues. Trimming removed 6 bases from V and 2 bases from J; junction bases left unmatched: 4. The CDR3 bases are TGTGCCAGCAGGGACAGGGGACGAAACTATGGCTACACCTTC. Encoded protein: CASRDRGRNYGYTF.

In this sample, this clone turned up once. This chain joins TRBV24-1 and TRBJ2-5, with D perhaps assigned TRBD1 or TRBD2 (7 bases each). This CDR3 has 15 amino acids. V dropped 4 bases and J dropped 3 bases, with 14 bases sitting between them. Germline-derived CDR1 and CDR2 are KGHDR and SFDVKD. In DNA, the CDR3 is TGTGCCACCAGTGAGGGAGGGACAGCCAAAGAGACCCAGTACTTC. Translation gives CATSEGGTAKETQYF.

This clone was seen a single time. CDR3 amino acids: CASSGDLAKNIQYF. The DNA of the CDR3 is TGTGCCAGCAGCGGCGATCTAGCCAAAAACATTCAGTACTTC. The chain is built from TRBV2 and TRBJ2-4; no definite D call. Trimming shortened V by 6 bases and J by 0 bases, and 9 bases separated the two germline ends. The CDR3 contains 14 residues. Germline V gene lookup returns CDR1 SNHLY and CDR2 FYNNEI.

V and J are TRBV5-1 and TRBJ2-3, with no clear D. Germline CDR1 is SGHRS and CDR2 is YFSETQ. Deletions cut 6 bases from V and 2 bases from J, with 16 bases between. This CDR3 spans 15 amino acids. The CDR3: CASTNGPTHTDTQYF. CDR3 bases: TGCGCCAGCACCAACGGCCCCACCCACACAGATACGCAGTATTTT.

The chain carries TRBV19 and TRBJ2-5; 7 nucleotides agree with TRBD2. The CDR3 consists of 17 residues. Germline CDR1 and CDR2: LNHDA and SQIVND (reference sequence). J was trimmed by 5 bases and V by 6 bases; bases with no gene match: 18. CDR3 sequence (DNA): TGTGCCAGTAGCTACCCCCCTAGGGGAGGGTCCCGGGAGACCCAGTACTTC. Encoded protein: CASSYPPRGGSRETQYF.

This sequence joins TRBV27 and TRBJ2-1; 11 bases align to TRBD2. The germline CDR1 and CDR2 sequences are MNHEY and SMNVEV (reference sequence). Unmatched junction bases numbered 10, after V lost 5 bases and J lost 7 bases. The CDR3 runs to 16 residues. CDR3: CASSRYGTSGGNEQFF. For the CDR3, the DNA is TGTGCCAGCAGTAGATACGGGACTAGCGGAGGGAATGAGCAGTTCTTC.

The genes are TRBV5-8 and TRBJ2-5, with TRBD1 identical over 7 bases. V was clipped by 4 bases and J by 2 bases; unmatched bases: 11. Germline CDR1 is SGHTS and CDR2 is YDEGEE. The CDR3 has 16 residues. In DNA form, the CDR3 reads TGTGCCAGCAGCACGGGACAGCTCGGAAAGCAAGAGACCCAGTACTTC. This sequence encodes CASSTGQLGKQETQYF.

The V gene is TRBV5-1, the J gene TRBJ2-2, with 8 bases identical to TRBD1. This CDR3 region has 15 residues. Trimming cost V 0 bases and J 7 bases; bases outside gene matches: 5. CDR1 SGHRS and CDR2 YFSETQ come from the germline V gene. This chain's CDR3 is CASSLGTGIGGELFF. The CDR3 nucleotides read TGCGCCAGCAGCTTGGGGACAGGGATCGGCGGGGAGCTGTTTTTT.

The J gene is TRBJ2-4, the V gene TRBV25-1; TRBD2 might be the D (6 bases). Germline lookup yields CDR1 MGHDK and CDR2 SYGVNS. This CDR3 has 15 amino acids. Trimming removed 2 bases at V and 4 bases at J, with 12 bases between. CDR3 nucleotide sequence: TGTGCCAGCAGTGAACGGGGGTCGGGGAAAAACATTCAGTACTTC. Its translation is CASSERGSGKNIQYF.